This entry lists 12 T cell receptor beta chains sequenced from one sample in a study of blood T cells in healthy people across ages. Combining a sample-barcoded 5' primer with a J-beta primer mix, a second PCR ran for 7 to 11 cycles. Using its own MiXCR run on the 5' RACE reads, TCRdb lists one record per CDR3 protein. The sample contains more than 800,000 distinct CDR3 sequences, less than 50% of which appear only once. The sample comprised blood. The receptors shown here come from a woman aged 60-75 years in good health.

This chain joins TRBV4-2 and TRBJ2-7; 13 bases fit TRBD2. This CDR3 is built from 20 residues. Germline V lookup: CDR1 LGHNA, CDR2 YNFKEQ. V shed 4 bases, J shed 1 base, and the junction held 16 bases outside the gene matches. This CDR3 reads CASSRDWGTSGILSSYEQYF. CDR3 nucleotides: TGTGCCAGCAGCCGAGATTGGGGGACTAGCGGGATTCTCTCATCCTACGAGCAGTACTTC.

This clonotype appeared a single time. The chain uses TRBV28 and TRBJ2-7; 7 bases map to TRBD2. The J call is in doubt because the DNA end fits TRBJ2-4 better. Germline V lookup: CDR1 MDHEN, CDR2 SYDVKM. This CDR3 region has 13 residues. In DNA form, the CDR3 reads TGTGCCAGCAGTTTCCGTGGGGGGGACATTCAGTACTTC. Protein product: CASSFRGGDIQYF.

The rearrangement joins TRBV6-2 or TRBV6-3 to TRBJ1-1; D perhaps matches TRBD1 (6 bases). Germline-derived CDR1 and CDR2 are MNHEY and SVGEGT. This CDR3 comprises 14 residues. The ends were cut back, 6 bases at V and 3 bases at J, with 14 bases in the middle. DNA for the CDR3: TGTGCCAGCAGCCCACAGGGATTGTACACTGAAGCTTTCTTT. It yields the protein CASSPQGLYTEAFF.

This clonotype has only a few counts. CDR3 DNA sequence: TGTGCCAGCAGCTTAGCGCACGACATCAACTACGAGCAGTACTTC. Encoded protein: CASSLAHDINYEQYF. The rearrangement links TRBV7-6 to TRBJ2-7, with no clear D. Germline CDR1 is SGHVS and CDR2 is FNYEAQ. Trimming shortened V by 0 bases and J by 3 bases, and 12 bases separated the two germline ends. This CDR3 is built from 15 residues.

This clonotype was detected many times. The gene calls are TRBV6-5 and TRBJ2-7, with D perhaps matching TRBD2 (5 bases). V dropped 10 bases and J dropped 1 base, with 14 bases sitting between them. In germline, CDR1 is MNHEY, CDR2 SVGAGI. The CDR3 spans 13 residues. The CDR3 DNA is TGTGCCACCAGGTTAGCGACGTCCTACGAGCAGTACTTC. Its protein is CATRLATSYEQYF.

The chain joins TRBV7-6 to TRBJ2-1, with 13 bases matching TRBD2. V trimming: 1 base; J trimming: 5 bases; junction bases outside the gene matches: 8. The CDR3 is 18 residues long. Germline CDR1 and CDR2: SGHVS and FNYEAQ. The CDR3 DNA is TGTGCCAGCAGCTTAGAAACTAGCGGGAGGGGACAAAACAATGAGCAGTTCTTC. Encoded protein: CASSLETSGRGQNNEQFF.

The J gene is TRBJ2-4, the V gene TRBV7-3; D is ambiguous. CDR3 length: 14 amino acids. Germline loops: CDR1 SGHTA, CDR2 FQGTGA. V shed 1 base and J shed 3 bases, with 7 bases lying between them. The chain's CDR3 is CASSLSGDKNIQYF. CDR3 nucleotide sequence: TGTGCCAGCAGCTTAAGTGGCGACAAAAACATTCAGTACTTC.

A single count supports this clonotype. V gene TRBV11-2 combines with J gene TRBJ2-5; D ambiguous. This CDR3 region has 14 residues. Germline values: CDR1 SGHAT, CDR2 FQNNGV. V was shortened by 5 bases and J by 2 bases, with 12 bases between the two germline ends. The CDR3, as DNA: TGTGCCAGCAGCGCGTCTCTCCCTCAAGAGACCCAGTACTTC. As protein: CASSASLPQETQYF.

A single count supports this clonotype. The chain uses TRBV6-5 and TRBJ2-5, with D tentatively TRBD1 (7 bases). Trimming took off 4 bases at V and 5 bases at J, with 17 bases between the two ends. Germline CDR1 MNHEY, CDR2 SVGAGI. This CDR3 spans 15 amino acids. DNA of the CDR3: TGTGCCAGCAGTTTGCAGGGGGGCATTGGGGAGACCCAGTACTTC. Its protein is CASSLQGGIGETQYF.

The chain joins TRBV27 to TRBJ2-5; D possibly corresponds to TRBD2 (5 bases). Trimming removed 3 bases at V and 5 bases at J, with 13 bases between. Looked up from germline, CDR1 is MNHEY and CDR2 is SMNVEV (reference sequence). CDR3 length: 14 amino acids. This CDR3 is CASSFSEAAETQYF. The CDR3 DNA reads as TGTGCCAGCAGTTTTAGCGAGGCGGCGGAGACCCAGTACTTC.

A few counts support this clonotype. The genes are TRBV4-2 and TRBJ2-2; D not resolved. Germline-derived CDR1 and CDR2 are LGHNA and YNFKEQ. Trimming pared 3 bases from V and 7 bases from J, leaving 18 bases between. The CDR3 loop spans 16 amino acids. The CDR3 DNA is TGTGCCAGCAGCCAGCATGCGCGAGAGTACGGCGGGGAGCTGTTTTTT. It translates to CASSQHAREYGGELFF.

The chain is built from TRBV18 and TRBJ2-5; D gene ambiguous. V was shortened by 3 bases and J by 4 bases, with 12 bases between the two germline ends. CDR3 size: 14 residues. CDR1 is KGHSH and CDR2 is LQKENI in the germline V gene. The CDR3 loop reads CASSPGRKGETQYF. The CDR3 coding sequence is TGTGCCAGCTCACCCGGACGGAAAGGAGAGACCCAGTACTTC.